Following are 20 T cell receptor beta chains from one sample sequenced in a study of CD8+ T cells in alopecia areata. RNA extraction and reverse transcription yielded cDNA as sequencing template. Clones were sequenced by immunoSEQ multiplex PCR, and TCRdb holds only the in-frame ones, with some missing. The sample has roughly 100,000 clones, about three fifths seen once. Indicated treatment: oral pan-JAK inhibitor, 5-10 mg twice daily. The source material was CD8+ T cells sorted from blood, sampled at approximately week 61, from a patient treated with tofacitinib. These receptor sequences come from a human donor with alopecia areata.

CDR3 nucleotide sequence: TGTGCCAGCAGCGGGACTAGCATGGAGTATTTT. Translated: CASSGTSMEYF. The chain recombines TRBV2 with TRBJ2-3; 9 bases agree with TRBD2. CDR1 SNHLY and CDR2 FYNNEI come from the germline V gene. This CDR3 comprises 11 residues. V lost 6 bases, J lost 13 bases, and 5 bases stayed unmatched. The complete variable domain, with remaining parts taken from reference TRBV2 and TRBJ2-3, reads EPEVTQTPSHQVTQMGQEVILRCVPISNHLYFYWYRQILGQKVEFLVSFYNNEISEKSEIFDDQFSVERPDGSNFTLKIRSTKLEDSAMYFCASSGTSMEYFGPGTRLTVL.

The CDR3 sequence: CATNSGLEAFF. The CDR3 coding sequence is TGTGCCACTAATTCGGGGCTTGAAGCTTTCTTT. J is TRBJ1-1 and V is TRBV19; TRBD1 might be the D (5 bases). The V gene lost 10 bases and the J gene lost 7 bases, with 13 bases spanning the gap. The CDR3 contains 11 residues. Looked up from germline, CDR1 is LNHDA and CDR2 is SQIVND (reference sequence).

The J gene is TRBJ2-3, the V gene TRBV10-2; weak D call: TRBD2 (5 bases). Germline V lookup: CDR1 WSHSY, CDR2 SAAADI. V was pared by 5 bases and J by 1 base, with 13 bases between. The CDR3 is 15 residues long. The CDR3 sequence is CASSLRVVGTDTQYF. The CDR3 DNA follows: TGCGCCAGCAGTCTGAGGGTTGTGGGCACAGATACGCAGTATTTT.

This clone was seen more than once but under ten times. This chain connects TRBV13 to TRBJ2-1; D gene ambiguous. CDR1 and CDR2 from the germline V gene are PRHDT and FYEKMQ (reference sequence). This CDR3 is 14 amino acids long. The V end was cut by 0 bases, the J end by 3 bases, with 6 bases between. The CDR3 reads CASSLGYSYNEQFF. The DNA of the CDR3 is TGTGCCAGCAGCTTAGGGTACAGCTACAATGAGCAGTTCTTC.

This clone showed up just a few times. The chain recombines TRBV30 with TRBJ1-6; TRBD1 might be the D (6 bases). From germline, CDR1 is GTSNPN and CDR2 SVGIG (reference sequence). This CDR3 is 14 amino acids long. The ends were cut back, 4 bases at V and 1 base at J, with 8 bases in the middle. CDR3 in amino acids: CAWTTGSYNSPLHF. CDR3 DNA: TGTGCCTGGACCACAGGGTCCTATAATTCACCCCTCCACTTT.

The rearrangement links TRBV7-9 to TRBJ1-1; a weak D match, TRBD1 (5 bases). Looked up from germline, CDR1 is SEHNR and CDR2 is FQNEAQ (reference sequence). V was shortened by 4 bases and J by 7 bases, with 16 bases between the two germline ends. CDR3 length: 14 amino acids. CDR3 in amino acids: CASSSPGRGFEAFF. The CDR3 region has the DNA TGTGCCAGCAGCTCGCCGGGGAGGGGATTTGAAGCTTTCTTT.

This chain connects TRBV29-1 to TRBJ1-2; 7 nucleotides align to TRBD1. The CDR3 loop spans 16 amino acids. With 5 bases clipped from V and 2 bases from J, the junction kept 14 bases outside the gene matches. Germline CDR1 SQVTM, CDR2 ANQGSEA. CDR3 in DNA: TGCAGCGTTTCCCAGAGTCGACAGGGATCCAACTATGGCTACACCTTC. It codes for CSVSQSRQGSNYGYTF.

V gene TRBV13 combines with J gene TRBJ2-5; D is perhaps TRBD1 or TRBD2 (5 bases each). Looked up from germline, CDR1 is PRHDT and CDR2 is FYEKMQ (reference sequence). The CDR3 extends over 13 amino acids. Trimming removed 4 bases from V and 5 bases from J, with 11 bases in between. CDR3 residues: CASSSEGQETQYF. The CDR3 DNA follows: TGTGCCAGCAGCTCTGAGGGGCAGGAGACCCAGTACTTC.

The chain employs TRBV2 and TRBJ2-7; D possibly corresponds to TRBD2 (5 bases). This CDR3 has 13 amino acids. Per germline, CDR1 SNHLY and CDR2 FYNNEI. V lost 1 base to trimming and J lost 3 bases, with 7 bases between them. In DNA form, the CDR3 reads TGTGCCAGCAGTGAAGTCGCGGGCTACGAGCAGTACTTC. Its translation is CASSEVAGYEQYF.

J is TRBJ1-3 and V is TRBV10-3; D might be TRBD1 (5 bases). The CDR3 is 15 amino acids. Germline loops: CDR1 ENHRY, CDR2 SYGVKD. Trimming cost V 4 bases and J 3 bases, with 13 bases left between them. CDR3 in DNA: TGTGCCATCAGTGTTATGAGGGGAAATGGAAACACCATATATTTT. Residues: CAISVMRGNGNTIYF.

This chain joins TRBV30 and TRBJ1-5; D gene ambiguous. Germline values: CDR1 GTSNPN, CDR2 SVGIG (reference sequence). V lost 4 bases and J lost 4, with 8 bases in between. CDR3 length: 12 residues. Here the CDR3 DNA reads TGTGCCTGGAATGACAAAAATCAGCCCCAGCATTTT. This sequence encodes CAWNDKNQPQHF.

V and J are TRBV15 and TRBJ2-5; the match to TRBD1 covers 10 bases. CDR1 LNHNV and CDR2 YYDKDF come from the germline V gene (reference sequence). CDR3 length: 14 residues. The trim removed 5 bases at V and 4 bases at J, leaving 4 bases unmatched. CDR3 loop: CATSGDRGAETQYF. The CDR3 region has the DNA TGTGCCACCAGCGGGGACAGGGGAGCAGAGACCCAGTACTTC.

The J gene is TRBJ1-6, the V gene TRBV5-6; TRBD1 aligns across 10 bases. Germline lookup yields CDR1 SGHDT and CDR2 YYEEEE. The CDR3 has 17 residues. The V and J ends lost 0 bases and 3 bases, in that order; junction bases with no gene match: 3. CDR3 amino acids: CASSLGDRGNYNSPLHF. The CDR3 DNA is TGTGCCAGCAGCTTGGGGGACAGGGGTAACTATAATTCACCCCTCCACTTT.

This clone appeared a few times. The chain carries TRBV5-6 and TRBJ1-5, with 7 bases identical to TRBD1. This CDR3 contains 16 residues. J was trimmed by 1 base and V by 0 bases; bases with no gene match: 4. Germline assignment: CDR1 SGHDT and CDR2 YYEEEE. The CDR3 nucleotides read TGTGCCAGCAGCTTGGCCACAGGGGAAAGCAATCAGCCCCAGCATTTT. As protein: CASSLATGESNQPQHF.

The chain's CDR3 is CAWSSGASGNEQFF. In nucleotides, the CDR3 is TGTGCCTGGAGCAGCGGGGCCTCGGGGAATGAGCAGTTCTTC. This rearrangement joins TRBV30 to TRBJ2-1, with TRBD2 matching 7 bases. V shed 3 bases, J shed 7 bases, and the junction held 9 bases outside the gene matches. This CDR3 comprises 14 residues. The germline V gene encodes CDR1 GTSNPN and CDR2 SVGIG (reference sequence).

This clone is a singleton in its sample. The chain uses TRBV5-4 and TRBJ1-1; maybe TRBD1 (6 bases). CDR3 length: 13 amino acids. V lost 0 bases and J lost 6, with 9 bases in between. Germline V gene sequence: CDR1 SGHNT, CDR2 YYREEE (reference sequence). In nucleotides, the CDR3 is TGTGCCAGCAGCTTGGATGGACAGCCTGAAGCTTTCTTT. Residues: CASSLDGQPEAFF.

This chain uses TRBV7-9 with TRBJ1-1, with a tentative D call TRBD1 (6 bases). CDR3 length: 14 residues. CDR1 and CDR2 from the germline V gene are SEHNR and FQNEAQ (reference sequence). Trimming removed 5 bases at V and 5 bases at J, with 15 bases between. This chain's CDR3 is CASSHRTGWTEAFF. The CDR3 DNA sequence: TGTGCCAGCAGCCACCGAACAGGGTGGACTGAAGCTTTCTTT.

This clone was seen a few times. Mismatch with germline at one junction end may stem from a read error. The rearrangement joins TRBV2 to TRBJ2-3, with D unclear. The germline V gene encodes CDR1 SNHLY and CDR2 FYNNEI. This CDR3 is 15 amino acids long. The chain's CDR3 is CASSEVAVGTDTQYF. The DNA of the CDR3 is TGTGCCAGCAGCGAAGTAGCAGTGGGCACAGATACGCAGTATTTT.

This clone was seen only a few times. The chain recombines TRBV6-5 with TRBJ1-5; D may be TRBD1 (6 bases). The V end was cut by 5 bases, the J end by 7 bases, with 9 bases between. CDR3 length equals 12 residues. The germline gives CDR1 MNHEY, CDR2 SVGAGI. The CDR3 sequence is CASSQDSQPQHF. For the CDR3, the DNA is TGTGCCAGCAGTCAGGACAGCCAGCCCCAGCATTTT.

CDR3: CASSLASGSGGADVLTF. CDR3 bases: TGCGCCAGCAGCTTGGCCTCGGGGAGCGGGGGGGCTGACGTCCTGACTTTC. The chain links TRBV5-1 to TRBJ2-6; 10 bases align to TRBD2. The junction had 11 bases not matched to a gene; V was cut back by 0 bases and J by 11 bases. Looked up from germline, CDR1 is SGHRS and CDR2 is YFSETQ. The CDR3 is made up of 17 amino acids.